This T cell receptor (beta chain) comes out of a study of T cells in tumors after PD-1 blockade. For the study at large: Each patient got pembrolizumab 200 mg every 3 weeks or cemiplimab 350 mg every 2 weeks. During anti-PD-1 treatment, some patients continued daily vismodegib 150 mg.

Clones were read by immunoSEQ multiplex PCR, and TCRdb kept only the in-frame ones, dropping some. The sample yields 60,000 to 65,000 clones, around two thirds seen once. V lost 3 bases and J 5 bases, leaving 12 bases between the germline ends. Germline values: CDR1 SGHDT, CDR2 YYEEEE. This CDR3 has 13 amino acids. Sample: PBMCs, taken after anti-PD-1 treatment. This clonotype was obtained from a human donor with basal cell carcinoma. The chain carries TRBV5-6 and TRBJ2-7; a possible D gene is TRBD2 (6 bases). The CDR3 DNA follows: TGTGCCAGCAGCTCGCGTCGCGGGGACGAGCAGTACTTC. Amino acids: CASSSRRGDEQYF.